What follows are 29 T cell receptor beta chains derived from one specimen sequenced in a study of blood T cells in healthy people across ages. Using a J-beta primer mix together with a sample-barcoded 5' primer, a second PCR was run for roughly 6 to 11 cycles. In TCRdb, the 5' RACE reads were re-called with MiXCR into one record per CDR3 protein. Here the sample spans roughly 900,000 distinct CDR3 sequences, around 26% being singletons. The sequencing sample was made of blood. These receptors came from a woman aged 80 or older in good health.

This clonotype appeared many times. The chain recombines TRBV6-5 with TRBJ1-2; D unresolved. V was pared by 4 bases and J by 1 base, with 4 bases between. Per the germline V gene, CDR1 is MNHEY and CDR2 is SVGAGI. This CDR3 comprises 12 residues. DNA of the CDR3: TGTGCCAGCAGTTCGGATAACTATGGCTACACCTTC. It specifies CASSSDNYGYTF.

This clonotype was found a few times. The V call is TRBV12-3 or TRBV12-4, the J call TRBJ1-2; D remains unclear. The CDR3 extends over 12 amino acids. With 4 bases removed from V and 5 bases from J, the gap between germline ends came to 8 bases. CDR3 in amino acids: CASSSLGYGYTF. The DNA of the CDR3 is TGTGCCAGCAGTTCCTTGGGGTATGGCTACACCTTC.

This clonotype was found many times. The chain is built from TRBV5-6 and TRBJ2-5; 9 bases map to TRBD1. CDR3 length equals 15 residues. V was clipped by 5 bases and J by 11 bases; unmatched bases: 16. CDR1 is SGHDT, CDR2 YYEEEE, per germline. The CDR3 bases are TGTGCCAGCAGTTTTCCGGGACAGGGACAAACTGTGCAGTACTTC. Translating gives CASSFPGQGQTVQYF.

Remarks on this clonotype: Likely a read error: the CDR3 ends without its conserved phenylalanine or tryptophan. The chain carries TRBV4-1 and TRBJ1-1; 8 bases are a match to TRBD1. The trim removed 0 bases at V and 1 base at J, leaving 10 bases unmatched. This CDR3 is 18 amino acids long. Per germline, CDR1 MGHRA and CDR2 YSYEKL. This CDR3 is CASSQELVTGVWNTEAFC. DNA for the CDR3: TGCGCCAGCAGCCAAGAATTGGTGACAGGGGTTTGGAACACTGAAGCTTTCTGT.

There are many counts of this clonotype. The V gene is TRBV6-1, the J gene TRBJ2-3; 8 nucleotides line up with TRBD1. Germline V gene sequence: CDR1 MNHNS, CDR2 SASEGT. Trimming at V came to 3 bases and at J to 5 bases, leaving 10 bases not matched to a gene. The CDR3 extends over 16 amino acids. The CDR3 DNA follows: TGTGCCAGCAGTGATTTAGGCAGGGGGCAAATAGATACGCAGTATTTT. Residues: CASSDLGRGQIDTQYF.

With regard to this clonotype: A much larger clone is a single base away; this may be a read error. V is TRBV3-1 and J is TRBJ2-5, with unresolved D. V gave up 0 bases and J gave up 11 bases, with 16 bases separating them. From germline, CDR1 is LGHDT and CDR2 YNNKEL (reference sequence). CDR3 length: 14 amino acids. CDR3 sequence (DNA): TGTGCCAGCAGCCAAGATCTGATTGTCGATGAGCAGTACTTC. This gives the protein CASSQDLIVDEQYF.

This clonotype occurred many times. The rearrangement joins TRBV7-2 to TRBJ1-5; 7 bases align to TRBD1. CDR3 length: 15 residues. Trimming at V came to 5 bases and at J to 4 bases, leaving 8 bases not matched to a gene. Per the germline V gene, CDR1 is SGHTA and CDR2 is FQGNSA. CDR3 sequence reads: CASSRSPGQNQPQHF. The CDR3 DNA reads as TGTGCCAGCAGCCGGTCCCCGGGACAGAATCAGCCCCAGCATTTT. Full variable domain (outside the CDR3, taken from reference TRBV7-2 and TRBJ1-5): GAGVSQSPSNKVTEKGKDVELRCDPISGHTALYWYRQSLGQGLEFLIYFQGNSAPDKSGLPSDRFSAERTGGSVSTLTIQRTQQEDSAVYLCASSRSPGQNQPQHFGDGTRLSIL.

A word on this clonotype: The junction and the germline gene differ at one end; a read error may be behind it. DNA for the CDR3: TGTGCCAGCAGCTTAGCCTGGACGGGGAACGCTGAAGCTTTCTTT. Translated: CASSLAWTGNAEAFF. V usage is TRBV7-9 and J usage is TRBJ1-1; D gene uncertain. Germline V gene sequence: CDR1 SEHNR, CDR2 FQNEAQ (reference sequence). The CDR3 covers 15 residues. Together with reference TRBV7-9 and TRBJ1-1, the CDR3 gives the full variable domain: DTGVSQNPRHKITKRGQNVTFRCDPISEHNRLYWYRQTLGQGPEFLTYFQNEAQLEKSRLLSDRFSAERPKGSFSTLEIQRTEQGDSAMYLCASSLAWTGNAEAFFGQGTRLTVV.

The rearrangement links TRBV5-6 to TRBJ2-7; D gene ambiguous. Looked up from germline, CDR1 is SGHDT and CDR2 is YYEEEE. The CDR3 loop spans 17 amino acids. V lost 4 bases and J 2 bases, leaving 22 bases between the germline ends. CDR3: CASSLTPWPHGPYEQYF. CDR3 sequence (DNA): TGTGCCAGCAGCCTGACCCCCTGGCCCCACGGCCCCTACGAGCAGTACTTC.

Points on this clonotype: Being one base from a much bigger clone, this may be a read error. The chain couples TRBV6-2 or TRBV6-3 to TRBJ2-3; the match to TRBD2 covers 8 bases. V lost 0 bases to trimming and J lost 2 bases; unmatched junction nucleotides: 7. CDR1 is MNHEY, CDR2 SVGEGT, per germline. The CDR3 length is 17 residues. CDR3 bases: TGTGCCAGCAGTTACTCACTAGCGGAGGCCTTCACAGATACGCAGTATTTT. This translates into CASSYSLAEAFTDTQYF.

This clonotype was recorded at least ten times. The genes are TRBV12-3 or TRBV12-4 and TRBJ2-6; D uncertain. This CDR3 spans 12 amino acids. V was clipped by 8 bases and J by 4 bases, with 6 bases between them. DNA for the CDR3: TGTGCCAGCCGTCCGGGGGCCAACGTCCTGACTTTC. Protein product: CASRPGANVLTF.

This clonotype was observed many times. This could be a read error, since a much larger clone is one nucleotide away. CDR3 in DNA: TGTGCCAGCAGCGCTTTCTACGAGCAGTACTTC. The encoded protein is CASSAFYEQYF. The chain carries TRBV5-8 and TRBJ2-7; no reliable D call. Germline V gene sequence: CDR1 SGHTS, CDR2 YDEGEE. V was clipped by 4 bases and J by 3 bases, with 5 bases between them. The CDR3 runs 11 residues. The full variable domain, its missing parts supplied by reference TRBV5-8 and TRBJ2-7, is EAGVTQSPTHLIKTRGQQATLRCSPISGHTSVYWYQQALGLGLQFLLWYDEGEERNRGNFPPRFSGRQFPNYSSELNVNALELEDSALYLCASSAFYEQYFGPGTRLTVT.

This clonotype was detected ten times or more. The CDR3 DNA reads TGTGCCAGCAAGAAGACAGCAAGCACAGATACGCAGTATTTT. Protein sequence: CASKKTASTDTQYF. The genes are TRBV6-2 or TRBV6-3 and TRBJ2-3; TRBD1 might be the D (5 bases). CDR1 is MNHEY and CDR2 is SVGEGT in the germline V gene. The CDR3 length is 14 residues. V was trimmed by 7 bases and J by 0 bases, leaving 11 bases between them.

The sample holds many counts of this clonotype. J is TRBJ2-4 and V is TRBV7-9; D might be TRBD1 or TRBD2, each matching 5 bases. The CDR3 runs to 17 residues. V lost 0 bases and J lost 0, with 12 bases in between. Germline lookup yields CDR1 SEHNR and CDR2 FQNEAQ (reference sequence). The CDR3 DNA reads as TGTGCCAGCAGCTTAGCGGGAGACAGCCTAGCCAAAAACATTCAGTACTTC. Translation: CASSLAGDSLAKNIQYF.

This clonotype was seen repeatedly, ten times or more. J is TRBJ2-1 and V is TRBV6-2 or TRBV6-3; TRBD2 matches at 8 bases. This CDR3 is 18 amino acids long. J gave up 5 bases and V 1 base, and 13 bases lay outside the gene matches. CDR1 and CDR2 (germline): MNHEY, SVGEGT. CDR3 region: CASSYWSNGGAYHNEQFF. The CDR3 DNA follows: TGTGCCAGCAGTTACTGGTCCAACGGGGGGGCCTATCACAATGAGCAGTTCTTC.

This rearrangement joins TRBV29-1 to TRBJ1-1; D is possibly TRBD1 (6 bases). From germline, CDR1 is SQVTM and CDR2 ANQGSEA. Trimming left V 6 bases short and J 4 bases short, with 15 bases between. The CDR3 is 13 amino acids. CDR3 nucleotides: TGCAGCGTCCAAAAAGGGGGGGGCACTGAAGCTTTCTTT. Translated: CSVQKGGGTEAFF.

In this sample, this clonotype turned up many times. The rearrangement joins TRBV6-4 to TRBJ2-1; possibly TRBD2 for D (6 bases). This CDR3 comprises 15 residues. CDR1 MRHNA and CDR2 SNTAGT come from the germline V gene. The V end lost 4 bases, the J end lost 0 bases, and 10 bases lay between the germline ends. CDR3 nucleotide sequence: TGTGCCAGCAGTGTGGAGGGGAGCTCCTACAATGAGCAGTTCTTC. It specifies CASSVEGSSYNEQFF.

The CDR3 here is CASSRPPADTQYF. The CDR3 DNA sequence: TGTGCCAGCAGTCGCCCCCCGGCGGATACGCAGTATTTT. This chain uses TRBV12-3 or TRBV12-4 with TRBJ2-3, with unresolved D. The ends were cut back, 5 bases at V and 6 bases at J, with 12 bases in the middle. The CDR3 consists of 13 residues.

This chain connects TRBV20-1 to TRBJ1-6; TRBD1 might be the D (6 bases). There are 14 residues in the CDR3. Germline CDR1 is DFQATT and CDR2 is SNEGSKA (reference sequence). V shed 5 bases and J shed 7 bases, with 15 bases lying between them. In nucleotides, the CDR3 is TGCAGTGCTTCAGGGGTTCTGGGAAATTCACCCCTCCACTTT. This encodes CSASGVLGNSPLHF.

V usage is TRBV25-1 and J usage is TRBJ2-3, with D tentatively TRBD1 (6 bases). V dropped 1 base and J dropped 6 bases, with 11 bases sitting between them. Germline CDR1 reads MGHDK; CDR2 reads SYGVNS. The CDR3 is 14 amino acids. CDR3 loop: CASSESGAFDTQYF. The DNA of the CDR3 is TGTGCCAGCAGTGAATCAGGGGCATTTGATACGCAGTATTTT.

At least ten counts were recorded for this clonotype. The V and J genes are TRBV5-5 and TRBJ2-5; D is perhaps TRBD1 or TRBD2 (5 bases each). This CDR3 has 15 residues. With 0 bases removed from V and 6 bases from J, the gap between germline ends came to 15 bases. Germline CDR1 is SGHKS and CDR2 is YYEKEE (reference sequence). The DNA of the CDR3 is TGTGCCAGCAGCTTGGAGTGGGGCCGGGAAAAGACCCAGTACTTC. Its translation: CASSLEWGREKTQYF.

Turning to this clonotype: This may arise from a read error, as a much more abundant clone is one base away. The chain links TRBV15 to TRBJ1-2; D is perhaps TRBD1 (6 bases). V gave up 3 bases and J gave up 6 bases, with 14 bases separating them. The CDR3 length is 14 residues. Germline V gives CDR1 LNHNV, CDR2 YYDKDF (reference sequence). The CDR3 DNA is TGTGCCACCAGCAGTATAGGGGGGTATGATGGCTACACCTTC. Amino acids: CATSSIGGYDGYTF.

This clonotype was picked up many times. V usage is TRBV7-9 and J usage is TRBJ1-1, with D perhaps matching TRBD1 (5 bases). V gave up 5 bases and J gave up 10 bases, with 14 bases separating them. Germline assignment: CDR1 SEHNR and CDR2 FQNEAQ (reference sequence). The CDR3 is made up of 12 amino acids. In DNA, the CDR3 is TGTGCCAGCAGCGCAACGTGGGGGGGAGCTTTCTTT. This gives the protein CASSATWGGAFF.

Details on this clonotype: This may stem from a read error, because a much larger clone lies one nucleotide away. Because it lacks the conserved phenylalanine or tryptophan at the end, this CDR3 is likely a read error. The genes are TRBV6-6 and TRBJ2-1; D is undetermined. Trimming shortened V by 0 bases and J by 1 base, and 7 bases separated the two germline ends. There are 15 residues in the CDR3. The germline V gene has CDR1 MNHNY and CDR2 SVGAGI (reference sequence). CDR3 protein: CASSYSDRSYNEQFL. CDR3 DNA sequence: TGTGCCAGCAGTTACTCGGACCGTTCCTACAATGAGCAGTTCCTC.

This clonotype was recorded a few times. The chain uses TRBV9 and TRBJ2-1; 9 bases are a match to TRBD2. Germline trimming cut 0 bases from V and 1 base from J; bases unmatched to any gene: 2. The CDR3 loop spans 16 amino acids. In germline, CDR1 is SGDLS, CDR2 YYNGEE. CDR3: CASSVGGGASYNEQFF. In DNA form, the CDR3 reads TGTGCCAGCAGCGTAGGCGGGGGGGCGTCCTACAATGAGCAGTTCTTC.

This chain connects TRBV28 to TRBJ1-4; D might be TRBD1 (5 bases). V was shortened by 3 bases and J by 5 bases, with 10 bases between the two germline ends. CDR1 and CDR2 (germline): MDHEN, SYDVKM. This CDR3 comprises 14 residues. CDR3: CASSFYGGNEKLFF. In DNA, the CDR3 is TGTGCCAGCAGTTTTTACGGGGGGAATGAAAAACTGTTTTTT.

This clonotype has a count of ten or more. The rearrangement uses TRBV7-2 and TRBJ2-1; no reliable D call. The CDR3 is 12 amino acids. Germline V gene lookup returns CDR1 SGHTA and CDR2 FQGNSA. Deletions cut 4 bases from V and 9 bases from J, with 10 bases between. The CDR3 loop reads CASSSIIAEQFF. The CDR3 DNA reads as TGTGCCAGCAGCTCCATTATCGCTGAGCAGTTCTTC.

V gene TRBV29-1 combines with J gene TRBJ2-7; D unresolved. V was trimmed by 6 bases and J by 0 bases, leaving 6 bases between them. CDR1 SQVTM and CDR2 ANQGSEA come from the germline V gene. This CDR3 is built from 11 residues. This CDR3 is CSVDNSYEQYF. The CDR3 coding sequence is TGCAGCGTAGACAACTCCTACGAGCAGTACTTC.

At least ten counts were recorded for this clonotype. In DNA, the CDR3 is TGTGCCAGCAGTTTATGGGACCAGGTCGCCTACGAGCAGTACTTC. Its translation is CASSLWDQVAYEQYF. V usage is TRBV28 and J usage is TRBJ2-7; D not certain. CDR1 is MDHEN and CDR2 is SYDVKM in the germline V gene. The CDR3 spans 15 residues. Trimming took 0 bases from V and 2 from J, leaving 11 bases between them.